This TCR beta chain was recorded in a study of Graves' ophthalmopathy and Graves' hyperthyroidism. Germline-derived CDR1 and CDR2 are SGDLS and YYNGEE. The V end was cut by 3 bases, the J end by 2 bases, with 8 bases between. The CDR3 loop spans 14 amino acids. The hyperthyroidism patients, aged 18 to 65, had been newly diagnosed, with under 2 months' duration. Study observations and caveats: Sensitivity of around 86% and specificity of 65% to 83% were achieved when a 13-signature model separated ophthalmopathy from stable hyperthyroidism. The model's ophthalmopathy progression predictions had roughly 65% sensitivity and over 72% specificity.

This clonotype appeared a few times. The antigen is undetermined. RNA served as the template for amplifying TCR beta CDR3 regions. HTBI primers served in a first-round RT-PCR, which a second-round multiplex PCR followed. From the multiplex PCR reads, TCRdb called clonotypes with MiXCR, one entry per CDR3 protein. The sample contains about 590,000 distinct CDR3 sequences, about two fifths of which appear only once. The sample was peripheral blood or thyroid tissue (not recorded which). V gene TRBV9 combines with J gene TRBJ2-2; the D is unclear. This TCR was sampled from an adult man with Graves' hyperthyroidism. CDR3 amino acids: CASSADPNTGELFF. The CDR3 DNA follows: TGTGCCAGCAGCGCCGACCCAAACACCGGGGAGCTGTTTTTT.